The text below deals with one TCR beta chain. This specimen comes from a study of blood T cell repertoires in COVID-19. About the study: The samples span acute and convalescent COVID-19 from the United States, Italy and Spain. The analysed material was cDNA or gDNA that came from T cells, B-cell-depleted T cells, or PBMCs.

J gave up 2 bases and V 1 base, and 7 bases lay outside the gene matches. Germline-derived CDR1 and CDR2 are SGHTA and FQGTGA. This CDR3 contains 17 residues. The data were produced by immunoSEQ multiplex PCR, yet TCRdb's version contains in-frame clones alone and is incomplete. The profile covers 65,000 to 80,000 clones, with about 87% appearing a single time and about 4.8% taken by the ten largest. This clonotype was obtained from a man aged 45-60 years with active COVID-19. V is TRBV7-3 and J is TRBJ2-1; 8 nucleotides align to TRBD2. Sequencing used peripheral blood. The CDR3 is CASSLKAAGGTYNEQFF. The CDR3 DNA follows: TGTGCCAGCAGCTTAAAAGCGGCGGGGGGCACCTACAATGAGCAGTTCTTC.